A single TCR beta chain is shown here with its context. Here immunoSEQ multiplex PCR was the method, and the copy in TCRdb shows in-frame clones only, minus some. The profile shows about 38,000 clones, around 92% of them singletons. This entry comes from a study of T cell changes during pregnancy in multiple sclerosis. The V end was cut by 0 bases, the J end by 2 bases, with 6 bases between. The germline gives CDR1 SGHRS, CDR2 YFSETQ. This CDR3 contains 14 residues. This TCR derives from a female donor with multiple sclerosis, enrolled in a pregnancy study. The genes are TRBV5-1 and TRBJ1-3, with D unclear. The specimen comprised CD8+ T cells from peripheral blood mononuclear cells, sampled in the third trimester of pregnancy. CDR3 region: CASSLEIAGNTIYF. The CDR3 DNA follows: TGCGCCAGCAGCTTGGAGATAGCTGGAAACACCATATATTTT.